Listed below are T cell receptor beta chains from one sample, sequenced in a study of graft-versus-host responses after intestinal transplantation. TCRdb's table, derived via immunoSEQ multiplex PCR, lists solely in-frame clones and lacks some. Here the sample spans 90,000 to 150,000 clones, about 93% being singletons. These receptors' antigens are unknown. The sample here was unstimulated CD4+ T cells sorted from spleen or lymph node cells, taken before intestinal transplant. The receptors were sampled from a human donor who received an intestinal transplant. Both conserved end residues are part of each CDR3. A D gene is named only where the DNA matches it firmly. Size tells how often a clone was seen (once, few, many) or the class of an expanded clone, and some rows leave it out.

J: TRBJ1-1
size: NA
D: NA
V: TRBV11-2
CDR3: CASSLIGQKAFF
DNA: TGTGCCAGCAGCCTTATTGGACAGAAAGCTTTCTTT

J: TRBJ2-1
size: NA
D: NA
V: TRBV9
CDR3: CASSVGQGGQFF
DNA: TGTGCCAGCAGCGTAGGGCAGGGGGGGCAGTTCTTC

J: TRBJ2-3
size: NA
D: NA
V: TRBV7-9
CDR3: CASSPHGLVGDTQYF
DNA: TGTGCCAGCAGTCCACATGGGCTGGTAGGAGATACGCAGTATTTT

J: TRBJ2-3
size: NA
D: NA
V: TRBV19
CDR3: CASSIYDTQYF
DNA: TGTGCCAGTAGTATCTACGATACGCAGTATTTT

J: TRBJ2-1
size: NA
D: NA
V: TRBV19
CDR3: CASRRGPSSYNEQFF
DNA: TGTGCCAGCCGCCGGGGGCCGAGCTCCTACAATGAGCAGTTCTTC

J: TRBJ2-1
size: NA
D: NA
V: TRBV6-5
CDR3: CASSYVGSGYNEQFF
DNA: TGTGCCAGCAGTTACGTGGGGAGCGGGTACAATGAGCAGTTCTTC

J: TRBJ2-1
size: NA
D: NA
V: TRBV5-6
CDR3: CASTRRMGGNEQFF
DNA: TGTGCCAGCACCCGGCGCATGGGGGGCAATGAGCAGTTCTTC

J: TRBJ1-2
size: NA
D: NA
V: TRBV6-5
CDR3: CASSYSNLGGNYGYTF
DNA: TGTGCCAGCAGTTACTCGAATTTGGGGGGGAACTATGGCTACACCTTC

J: TRBJ1-2
size: NA
D: TRBD1
V: TRBV6-5
CDR3: CASSPFRTGTYGYTF
DNA: TGTGCCAGCAGTCCCTTCCGGACAGGGACTTATGGCTACACCTTC

J: TRBJ2-3
size: NA
D: TRBD1
V: TRBV28
CDR3: CASSLEYRGDTQYF
DNA: TGTGCCAGCAGTTTGGAATACAGGGGGGATACGCAGTATTTT

J: TRBJ2-7
size: once
D: TRBD1
V: TRBV19
CDR3: CASSSRDRGTYEQYF
DNA: TGTGCCAGTAGTAGCCGGGACAGGGGTACCTACGAGCAGTACTTC

J: TRBJ2-2
size: NA
D: TRBD1
V: TRBV27
CDR3: CASSPRTGFGELFF
DNA: TGTGCCAGCAGTCCTAGGACAGGTTTCGGGGAGCTGTTTTTT

J: TRBJ1-5
size: NA
D: NA
V: TRBV19
CDR3: CASTGDAAYSNQPQHF
DNA: TGTGCCAGTACAGGGGATGCTGCCTATAGCAATCAGCCCCAGCATTTT

J: TRBJ2-7
size: NA
D: TRBD1
V: TRBV7-9
CDR3: CASSLTGDRGFNEQYF
DNA: TGTGCCAGCAGCTTGACCGGGGACAGGGGTTTTAACGAGCAGTACTTC

J: TRBJ2-7
size: NA
D: NA
V: TRBV11-2
CDR3: CASSLGQRRDEQYF
DNA: TGTGCCAGCAGCTTAGGTCAGAGAAGAGATGAGCAGTACTTC

J: TRBJ2-7
size: NA
D: NA
V: TRBV6-6
CDR3: CASSYIPGGEQYF
DNA: TGTGCCAGCAGTTATATACCCGGGGGCGAGCAGTACTTC

J: TRBJ2-1
size: NA
D: NA
V: TRBV20-1
CDR3: CSAESDEQFF
DNA: TGCAGTGCGGAGAGCGATGAGCAGTTCTTC

J: TRBJ2-5
size: NA
D: NA
V: TRBV27
CDR3: CASSLGRQETQYF
DNA: TGTGCCAGCAGTTTGGGGCGGCAAGAGACCCAGTACTTC

J: TRBJ2-7
size: few
D: TRBD1
V: TRBV28
CDR3: CASKDRGRYEQYF
DNA: TGTGCCAGTAAAGACAGGGGGCGATACGAGCAGTACTTC

J: TRBJ1-3
size: NA
D: TRBD1
V: TRBV30
CDR3: CAWSRTGDGNTIYF
DNA: TGTGCCTGGAGCAGAACAGGGGACGGAAACACCATATATTTT

J: TRBJ1-1
size: NA
D: TRBD1
V: TRBV30
CDR3: CAWAGQGVTEAFF
DNA: TGTGCCTGGGCGGGACAGGGAGTGACTGAAGCTTTCTTT

J: TRBJ2-3
size: once
D: NA
V: TRBV11-1
CDR3: CASSSTDTQYF
DNA: TGTGCCAGCAGCAGCACAGATACGCAGTATTTT

J: TRBJ1-1
size: NA
D: NA
V: TRBV7-3
CDR3: CASSIQGQDTEAFF
DNA: TGTGCCAGCAGCATACAGGGTCAAGACACTGAAGCTTTCTTT

J: TRBJ2-1
size: once
D: TRBD2
V: TRBV5-1
CDR3: CASSLTSGIGNEQFF
DNA: TGCGCCAGCAGCCTAACTAGCGGGATCGGCAATGAGCAGTTCTTC

J: TRBJ1-3
size: NA
D: NA
V: TRBV18
CDR3: CASSPRQPGTGGNTIYF
DNA: TGTGCCAGCTCACCAAGGCAGCCGGGGACTGGTGGAAACACCATATATTTT